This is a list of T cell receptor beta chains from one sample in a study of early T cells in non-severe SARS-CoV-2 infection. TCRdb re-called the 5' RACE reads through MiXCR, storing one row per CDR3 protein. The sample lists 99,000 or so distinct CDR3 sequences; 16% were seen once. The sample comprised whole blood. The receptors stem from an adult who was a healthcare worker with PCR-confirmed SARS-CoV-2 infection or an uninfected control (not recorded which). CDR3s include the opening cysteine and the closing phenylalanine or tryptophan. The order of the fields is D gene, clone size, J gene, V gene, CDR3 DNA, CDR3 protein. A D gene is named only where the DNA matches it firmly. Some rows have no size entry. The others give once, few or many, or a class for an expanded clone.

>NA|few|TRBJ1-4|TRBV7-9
TGTGCCAGCAGCGAGAAGTACGAAAAACTGTTTTTT
CASSEKYEKLFF
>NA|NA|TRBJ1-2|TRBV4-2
TGTGCCAGCAGCCAAGTCGCCGAGGGAGGCTACACCTTC
CASSQVAEGGYTF
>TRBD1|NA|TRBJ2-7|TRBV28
TGTGCCAGCAGTTTTATGGGACAGGGCTACGAGCAGTACTTC
CASSFMGQGYEQYF
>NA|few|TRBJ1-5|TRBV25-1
TGTGCCTCCAGGGGACCTAACTTTGCCAATCAGCCCCAGCATTTT
CASRGPNFANQPQHF
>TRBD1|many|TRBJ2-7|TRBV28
TGTGCCAGCAGCCGCTTCGACAGGGTTGGGGAGCAGTACTTC
CASSRFDRVGEQYF
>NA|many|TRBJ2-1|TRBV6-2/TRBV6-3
TGTGCCAGCACGTGGGACTCCTACAATGAGCAGTTCTTC
CASTWDSYNEQFF
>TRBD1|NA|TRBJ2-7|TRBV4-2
TGTGCCAGCAGCCAGCTTGGAGACAGGGGGCGAAACGAGCAGTACTTC
CASSQLGDRGRNEQYF
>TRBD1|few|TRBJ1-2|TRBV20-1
TGCAGTGCTCAGTGGGAGGGGGCGCATGGCTACACCTTC
CSAQWEGAHGYTF
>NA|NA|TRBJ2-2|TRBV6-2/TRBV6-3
TGTGCCAGCAGCCAACCAGTCTACTACACCGGGGAGCTGTTTTTT
CASSQPVYYTGELFF
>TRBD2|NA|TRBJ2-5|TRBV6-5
TGTGCCAGCAGTTACTCTGGGAGAATGTCGGGAGGACAAGAGACCCAGTACTTC
CASSYSGRMSGGQETQYF
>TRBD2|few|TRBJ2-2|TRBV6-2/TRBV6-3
TGTGCCAGCAGACGGCTAACTAGCGGGATATGGACCGGGGAGCTGTTTTTT
CASRRLTSGIWTGELFF
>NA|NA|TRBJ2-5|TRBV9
TGTGCCAGCAGCGGGGGACTTGGAGAGACCCAGTACTTC
CASSGGLGETQYF
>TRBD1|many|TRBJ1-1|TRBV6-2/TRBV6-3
TGTGCCAGCAGTCCCCGGGACAGGGGTTTCGACACTGAAGCTTTCTTT
CASSPRDRGFDTEAFF
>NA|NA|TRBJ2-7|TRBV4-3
TGCGCCAGCAGCCAAGATTTCGAAGAGTATGAGCAGTACTTC
CASSQDFEEYEQYF
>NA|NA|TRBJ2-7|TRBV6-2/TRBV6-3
TGTGCCAGCACCCCCTCAGGGAACTACGAGCAGTACTTC
CASTPSGNYEQYF
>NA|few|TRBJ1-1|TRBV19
TGTGCCAGTAGTATGAGGCAGGTGAACACTGAAGCTTTCTTT
CASSMRQVNTEAFF
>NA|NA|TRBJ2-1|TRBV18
TGTGCCAGCTCACCGTACGATAAATACAATGAGCAGTTCTTC
CASSPYDKYNEQFF
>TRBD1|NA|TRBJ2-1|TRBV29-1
TGCAGCAGCCGGGACAGGGTCTACAATGAGCAGTTCTTC
CSSRDRVYNEQFF
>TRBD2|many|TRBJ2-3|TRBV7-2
TGTGCCAGCAGCCTGCGTGGACTAGCGGGGGGCCGAAGCACAGATACGCAGTATTTT
CASSLRGLAGGRSTDTQYF
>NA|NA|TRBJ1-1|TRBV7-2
TGTGCCAGCAGCCCAGCAATGGGACCTGAAGCTTTCTTT
CASSPAMGPEAFF
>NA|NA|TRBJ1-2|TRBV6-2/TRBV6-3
TGCGTGCCAGCCAGAGTTAGAACAGCGAATAACTATGGCTACACCTTC
CVPARVRTANNYGYTF
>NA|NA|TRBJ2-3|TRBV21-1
TGTGCCAGCAGCAAAAAAGGGAACGAGGGGGCGCAAAGCACAGATACGCAGTATTTT
CASSKKGNEGAQSTDTQYF
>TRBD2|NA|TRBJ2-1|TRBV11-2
TGTGCCAGCAGCCTATCCGGCACTAGCGGGAGTCGTGAGCAGTTCTTC
CASSLSGTSGSREQFF
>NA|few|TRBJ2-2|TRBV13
TGTGCCAGCAGCTCCGGACGGCACACCGGGGAGCTGTTTTTT
CASSSGRHTGELFF
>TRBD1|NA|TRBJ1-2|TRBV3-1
TGTGCCAGCAGCCGAGGACAGGCCTATGGCTACACCTTC
CASSRGQAYGYTF
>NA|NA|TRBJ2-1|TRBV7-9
TGTGCCAGCAGCGTAGATCCTTCCAATGAGCAGTTCTTC
CASSVDPSNEQFF
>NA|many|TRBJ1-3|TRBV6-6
TGTGCCAGCAGTTACTCGGACCAAAAGTGGTTTGAAAACACCATATATTTT
CASSYSDQKWFENTIYF
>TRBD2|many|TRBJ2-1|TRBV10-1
TGCGCCAGCAGTCCCGGGACTAGCGGGGTTGTCAATGAGCAGTTCTTC
CASSPGTSGVVNEQFF
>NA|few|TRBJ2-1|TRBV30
TGTGCCTATAAGGGGACTCCCTACAATGAGCAGTTCTTC
CAYKGTPYNEQFF
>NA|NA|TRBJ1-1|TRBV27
TGTGCCAGCAAGCTCCTACAGGTTTACACTGAAGCTTTCTTT
CASKLLQVYTEAFF
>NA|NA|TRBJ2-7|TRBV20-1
TGCAGTGCTAGAGGGAACGAGGCAGCTCAGACCTACGAGCAGTACTTC
CSARGNEAAQTYEQYF
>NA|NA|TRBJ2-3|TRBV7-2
TGTGCCAGCAGCTTAGCCTATTTCCCAGATACGCAGTATTTT
CASSLAYFPDTQYF
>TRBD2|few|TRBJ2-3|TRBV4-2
TGTGCCAGCAGCCAAACTGGTTCTAGCGGGGGAGACACAGATACGCAGTATTTT
CASSQTGSSGGDTDTQYF
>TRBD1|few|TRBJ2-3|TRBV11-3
TGTGCCAGCAGCTTGGGTCGGACAGGGGACGGGACAGATACGCAGTATTTT
CASSLGRTGDGTDTQYF
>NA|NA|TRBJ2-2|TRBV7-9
TGTGCCAGCAGCTTGTCAGACACCGGGGAGCTGTTTTTT
CASSLSDTGELFF
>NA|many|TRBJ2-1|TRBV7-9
TGTGCCAGCAGCCGGAGCCCCACCGATGAGCAGTTCTTC
CASSRSPTDEQFF
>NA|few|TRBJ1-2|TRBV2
TGTGCCAGCAGGGAAGATCAGGGAATAAGCTACACCTTC
CASREDQGISYTF
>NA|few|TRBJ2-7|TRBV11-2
TGTGCCAGCAGCTTAGCGGTAAGCTCCTACGAGCAGTACTTC
CASSLAVSSYEQYF
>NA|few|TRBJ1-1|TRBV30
TGTGCCTGGAGCCTGACCCGGGACACTGAAGCTTTCTTT
CAWSLTRDTEAFF
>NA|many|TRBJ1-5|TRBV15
TGTGCCACCAGCAGAGATCGGAGTCAGCCCCAGCATTTT
CATSRDRSQPQHF
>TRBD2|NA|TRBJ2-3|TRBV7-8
TGTGCCAGCAGCCCACGGGCGGGAGGGCCAACTGGCACAGATACGCAGTATTTT
CASSPRAGGPTGTDTQYF
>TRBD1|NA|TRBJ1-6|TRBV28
TGTGCCAGCAGATCGACAGGGGCCCACCTCCACTTT
CASRSTGAHLHF
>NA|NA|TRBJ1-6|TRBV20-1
TGCAGTGCTTTTTCAGGGTTTTCCTATAATTCACCCCTCCACTTT
CSAFSGFSYNSPLHF
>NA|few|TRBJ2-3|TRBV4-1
TGCGCCAGCAGCCAATATCACGGGACAACAGATACGCAGTATTTT
CASSQYHGTTDTQYF
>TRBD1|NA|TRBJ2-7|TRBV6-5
TGTGCCAGCAGTAATCCCTCCGGACAGGGGGCGGGGGAGCAGTACTTC
CASSNPSGQGAGEQYF
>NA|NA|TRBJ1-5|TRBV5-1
TGCGCCAGCAGAGAGGACAATAGCAATCAGCCCCAGCATTTT
CASREDNSNQPQHF
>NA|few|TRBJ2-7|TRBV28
TGTGCCAGCAGTTTTCCTACAAGGACGACAGGCACCTACGAGCAGTACTTC
CASSFPTRTTGTYEQYF
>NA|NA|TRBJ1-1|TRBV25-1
TGTGCCAGCAGTGATCCCCAATTGGGGCCGGGGGTCACTGAAGCTTTCTTT
CASSDPQLGPGVTEAFF
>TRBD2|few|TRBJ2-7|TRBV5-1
TGCGCCAGCAGCCTATTGACCGGGACTAGCCGCGAGCAGTACTTC
CASSLLTGTSREQYF
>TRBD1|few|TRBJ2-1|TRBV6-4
TGTGCCAGCAGTGAAATGTATCGGGCGACAGGGTCCGGCGATGAGCAGTTCTTC
CASSEMYRATGSGDEQFF
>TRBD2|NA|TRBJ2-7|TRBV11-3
TGTGCCAGCAGCCGCGAGGGCGGGAGTTACGAGCAGTACTTC
CASSREGGSYEQYF